This T cell receptor beta chain was obtained from a study of T cells after posttransplantation cyclophosphamide. Study results and limitations: Recipient CMV seropositivity and CMV reactivation strongly tracked TRB clonality. TRB overlap between skin or GI tissue T cells and blood was limited.

Germline lookup yields CDR1 SGHDN and CDR2 FVKESK. V lost 4 bases to trimming and J lost 6 bases; unmatched junction nucleotides: 15. This CDR3 spans 17 amino acids. Here immunoSEQ multiplex PCR was the method, and the copy in TCRdb shows in-frame clones only, minus some. Listed for the sample are about 41,000 clones, none seen a single time. This clone was seen ten or more times. Its cognate antigen is unknown. J is TRBJ2-3 and V is TRBV14, with 8 positions matching TRBD2. This sequence was found in a young man in good health and a related stem cell transplant donor. The sample taken for sequencing was PBMCs. CDR3 in amino acids: CASSPLAGLARADTQYF. The CDR3 bases are TGTGCCAGCAGCCCTCTGGCCGGACTAGCAAGGGCGGATACGCAGTATTTT.